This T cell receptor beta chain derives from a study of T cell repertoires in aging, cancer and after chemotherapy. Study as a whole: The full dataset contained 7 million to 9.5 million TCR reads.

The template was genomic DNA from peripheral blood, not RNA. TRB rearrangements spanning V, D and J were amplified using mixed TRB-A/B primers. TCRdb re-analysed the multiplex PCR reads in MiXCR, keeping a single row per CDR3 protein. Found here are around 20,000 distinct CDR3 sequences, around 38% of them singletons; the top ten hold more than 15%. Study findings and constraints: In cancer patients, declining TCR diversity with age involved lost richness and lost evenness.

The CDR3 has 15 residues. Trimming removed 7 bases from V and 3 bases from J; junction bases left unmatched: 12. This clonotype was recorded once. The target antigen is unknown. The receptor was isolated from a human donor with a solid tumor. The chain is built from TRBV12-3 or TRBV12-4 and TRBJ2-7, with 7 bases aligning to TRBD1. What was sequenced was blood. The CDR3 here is CASKLGPGGYYEQYF. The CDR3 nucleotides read TGTGCCAGCAAATTGGGTCCAGGGGGTTACTACGAGCAGTACTTC.